This entry concerns a single T cell receptor (beta chain). The source of the sample is a study of shared T cell receptors in the human thymus. Germline V gene data show CDR1 as ENHRY and CDR2 as SYGVKD. CDR3 length: 15 amino acids. V lost 10 bases, J lost 7 bases, and 11 bases stayed unmatched. Produced via immunoSEQ multiplex PCR; TCRdb's table is partial and in-frame only. The data show 700,000 or so clones, approximately 85% seen once. These same data were also listed under a study on human thymus T cells. Turning to that study: Thymus tissue was removed during corrective cardiac surgery. Thymic and blood repertoires seemed to favor certain V and J genes.

The sequence was collected from a girl under two years old with a congenital heart defect. The sample consisted of thymocytes. The chain uses TRBV10-3 and TRBJ2-1; the match to TRBD2 covers 12 bases. The CDR3 DNA sequence: TGTGCCACTCGGAGGGGAGGGACTAGCGGGAATGAGCAGTTCTTC. It yields the protein CATRRGGTSGNEQFF.